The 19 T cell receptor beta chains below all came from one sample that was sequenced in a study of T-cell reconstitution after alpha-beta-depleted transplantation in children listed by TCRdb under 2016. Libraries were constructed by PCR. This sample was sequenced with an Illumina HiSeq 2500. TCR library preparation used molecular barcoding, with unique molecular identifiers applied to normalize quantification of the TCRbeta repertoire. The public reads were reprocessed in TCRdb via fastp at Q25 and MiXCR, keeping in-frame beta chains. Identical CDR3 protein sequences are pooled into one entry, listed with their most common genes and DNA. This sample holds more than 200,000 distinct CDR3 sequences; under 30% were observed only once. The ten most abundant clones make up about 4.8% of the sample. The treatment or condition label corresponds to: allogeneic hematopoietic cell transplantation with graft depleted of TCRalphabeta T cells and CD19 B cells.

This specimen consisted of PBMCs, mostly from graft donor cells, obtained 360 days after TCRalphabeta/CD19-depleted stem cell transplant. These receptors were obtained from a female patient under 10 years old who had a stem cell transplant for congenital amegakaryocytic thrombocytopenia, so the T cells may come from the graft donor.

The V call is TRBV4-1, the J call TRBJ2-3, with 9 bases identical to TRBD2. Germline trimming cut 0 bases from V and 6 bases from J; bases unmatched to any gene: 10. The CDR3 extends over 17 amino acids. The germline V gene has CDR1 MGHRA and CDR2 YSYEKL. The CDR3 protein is CASSQDRTAGGLDTQYF. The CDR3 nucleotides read TGCGCCAGCAGCCAAGATCGTACGGCGGGGGGGCTGGATACGCAGTATTTT.

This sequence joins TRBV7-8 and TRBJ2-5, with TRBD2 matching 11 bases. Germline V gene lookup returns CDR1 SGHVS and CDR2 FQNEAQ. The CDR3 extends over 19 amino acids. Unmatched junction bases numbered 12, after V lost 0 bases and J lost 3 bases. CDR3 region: CASSLARIAGGSKKETQYF. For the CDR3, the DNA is TGTGCCAGCAGCTTAGCGCGAATAGCGGGGGGGTCCAAAAAAGAGACCCAGTACTTC.

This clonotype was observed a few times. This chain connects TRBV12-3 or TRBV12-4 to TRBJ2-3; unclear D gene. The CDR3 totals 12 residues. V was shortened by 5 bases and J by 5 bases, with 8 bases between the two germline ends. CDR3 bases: TGTGCCAGCAGTCCCCGAAAAGATACGCAGTATTTT. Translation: CASSPRKDTQYF.

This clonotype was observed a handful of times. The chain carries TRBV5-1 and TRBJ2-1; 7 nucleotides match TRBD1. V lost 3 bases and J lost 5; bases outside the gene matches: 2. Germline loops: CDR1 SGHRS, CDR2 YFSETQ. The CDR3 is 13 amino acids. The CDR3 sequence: CASSSDRDNEQFF. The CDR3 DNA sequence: TGCGCCAGCAGCTCTGACAGGGACAATGAGCAGTTCTTC.

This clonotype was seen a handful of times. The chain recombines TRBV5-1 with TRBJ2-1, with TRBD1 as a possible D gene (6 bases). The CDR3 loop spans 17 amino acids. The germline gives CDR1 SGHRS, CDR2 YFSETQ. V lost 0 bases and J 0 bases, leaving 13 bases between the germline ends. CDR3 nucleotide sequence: TGCGCCAGCAGCTTGGTTACCCAGGGGTCCTCCTACAATGAGCAGTTCTTC. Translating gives CASSLVTQGSSYNEQFF.

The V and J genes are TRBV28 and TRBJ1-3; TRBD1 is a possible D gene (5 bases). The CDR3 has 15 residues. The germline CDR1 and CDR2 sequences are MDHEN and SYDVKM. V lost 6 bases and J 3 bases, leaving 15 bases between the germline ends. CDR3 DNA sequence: TGTGCCAGCAGATCCCCAGGACACTATGGAAACACCATATATTTT. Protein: CASRSPGHYGNTIYF.

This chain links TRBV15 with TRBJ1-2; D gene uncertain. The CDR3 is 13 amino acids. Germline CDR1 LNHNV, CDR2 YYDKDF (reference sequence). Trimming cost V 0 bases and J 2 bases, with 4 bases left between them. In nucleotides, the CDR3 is TGTGCCACCAGCAGAGAACCGAACTATGGCTACACCTTC. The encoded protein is CATSREPNYGYTF.

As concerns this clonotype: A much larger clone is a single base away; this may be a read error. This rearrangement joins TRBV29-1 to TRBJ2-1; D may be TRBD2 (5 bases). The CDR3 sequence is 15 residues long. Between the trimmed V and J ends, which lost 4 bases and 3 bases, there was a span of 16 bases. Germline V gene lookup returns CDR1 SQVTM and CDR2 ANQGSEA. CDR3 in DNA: TGCAGCGTTGGTAGGCGGGCCGCCCTCTACAATGAGCAGTTCTTC. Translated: CSVGRRAALYNEQFF.

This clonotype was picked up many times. In nucleotides, the CDR3 is TGTGCCAGCAGTCTTCAGGGGGCAGATGAGCAGTTCTTC. It translates to CASSLQGADEQFF. The V gene is TRBV28, the J gene TRBJ2-1; TRBD1 matches 8 bases. Unmatched junction bases numbered 5, after V lost 5 bases and J lost 8 bases. CDR3 length: 13 residues. Germline CDR1 and CDR2: MDHEN and SYDVKM. Combining the CDR3 with reference TRBV28 and TRBJ2-1 gives the whole variable domain DVKVTQSSRYLVKRTGEKVFLECVQDMDHENMFWYRQDPGLGLRLIYFSYDVKMKEKGDIPEGYSVSREKKERFSLILESASTNQTSMYLCASSLQGADEQFFGPGTRLTVL.

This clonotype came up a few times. CDR3 bases: TGTGCCAGTAGTAATTACCTCACTAGCTCCTACAATGAGCAGTTCTTC. The encoded protein is CASSNYLTSSYNEQFF. The chain employs TRBV19 and TRBJ2-1, with D possibly being TRBD2 (5 bases). Germline V gene sequence: CDR1 LNHDA, CDR2 SQIVND (reference sequence). The CDR3 runs 16 residues. Trimming removed 4 bases at V and 0 bases at J, with 13 bases between.

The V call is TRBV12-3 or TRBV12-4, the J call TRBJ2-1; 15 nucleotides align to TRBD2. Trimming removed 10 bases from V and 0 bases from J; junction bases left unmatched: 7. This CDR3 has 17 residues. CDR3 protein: CATRGLAGGSSYNEQFF. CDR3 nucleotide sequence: TGTGCCACACGGGGACTAGCGGGGGGATCCTCCTACAATGAGCAGTTCTTC.

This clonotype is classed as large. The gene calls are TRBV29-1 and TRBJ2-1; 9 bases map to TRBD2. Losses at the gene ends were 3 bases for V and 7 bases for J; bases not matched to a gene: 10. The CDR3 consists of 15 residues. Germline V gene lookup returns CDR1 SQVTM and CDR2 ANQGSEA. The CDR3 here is CSVEGPGTSRNEQFF. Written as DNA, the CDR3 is TGCAGCGTTGAGGGTCCCGGGACTAGCAGGAATGAGCAGTTCTTC.

This CDR3 is CASSYSRDPLNTGELFF. DNA of the CDR3: TGTGCCAGCAGTTACTCTCGAGACCCATTAAACACCGGGGAGCTGTTTTTT. The chain combines TRBV6-5 with TRBJ2-2; D not resolved. V was clipped by 0 bases and J by 2 bases, with 13 bases between them. The CDR3 runs 17 residues. Germline lookup yields CDR1 MNHEY and CDR2 SVGAGI.

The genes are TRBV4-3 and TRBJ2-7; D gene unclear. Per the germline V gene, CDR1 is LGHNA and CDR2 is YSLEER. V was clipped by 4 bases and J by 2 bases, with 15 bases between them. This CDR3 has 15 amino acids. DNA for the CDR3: TGCGCCAGCAGCCTGAATGCGGACCAAACCTACGAGCAGTACTTC. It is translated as CASSLNADQTYEQYF.

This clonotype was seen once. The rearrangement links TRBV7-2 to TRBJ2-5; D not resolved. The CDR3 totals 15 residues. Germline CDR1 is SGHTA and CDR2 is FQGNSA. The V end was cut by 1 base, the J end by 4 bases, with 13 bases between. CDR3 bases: TGTGCCAGCAGCTTAGTATACCTTATGACAGAGACCCAGTACTTC. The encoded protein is CASSLVYLMTETQYF.

The CDR3 region is CASTASDYVQYF. CDR3 bases: TGTGCCAGCACCGCTAGCGATTATGTTCAGTACTTC. The J gene is TRBJ2-4, the V gene TRBV6-2 or TRBV6-3; possibly TRBD2 for D (6 bases). The V gene lost 7 bases and the J gene lost 11 bases, with 15 bases spanning the gap. This CDR3 region has 12 residues. Germline lookup yields CDR1 MNHEY and CDR2 SVGEGT.

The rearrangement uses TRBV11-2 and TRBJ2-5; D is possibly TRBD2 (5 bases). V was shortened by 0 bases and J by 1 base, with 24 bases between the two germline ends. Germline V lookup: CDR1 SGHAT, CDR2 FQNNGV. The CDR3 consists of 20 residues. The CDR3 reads CASSLDRFGGGLSRQETQYF. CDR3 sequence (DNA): TGTGCCAGCAGCTTAGATCGTTTTGGTGGAGGACTGAGCCGCCAAGAGACCCAGTACTTC.

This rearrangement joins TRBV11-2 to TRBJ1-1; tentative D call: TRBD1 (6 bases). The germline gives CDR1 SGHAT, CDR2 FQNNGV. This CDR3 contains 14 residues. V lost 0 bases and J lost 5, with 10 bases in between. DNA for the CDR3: TGTGCCAGCAGCTTAGAGAGGCAGGGGACTGAAGCTTTCTTT. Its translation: CASSLERQGTEAFF.

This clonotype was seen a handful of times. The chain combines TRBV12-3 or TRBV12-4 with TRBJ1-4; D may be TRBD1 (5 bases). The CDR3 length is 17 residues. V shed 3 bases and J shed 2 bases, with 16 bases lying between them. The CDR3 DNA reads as TGTGCCAGCAGTTTGCAGGGAGGTCTGAGCACTAATGAAAAACTGTTTTTT. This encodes CASSLQGGLSTNEKLFF.